Presented here are 5 T cell receptor beta chains from one specimen sequenced in a study of shared clonotypes between healthy human individuals. TCRdb keeps only in-frame clones here, not all; method: immunoSEQ multiplex PCR. The data show about 510,000 clones, about three quarters seen once. Sequencing was carried out using PBMCs. The source is a woman aged 40 to 50 in good health. Some clones in this sample may be carry-over from other donors' samples.

This chain uses TRBV2 with TRBJ2-1; no definite D call. Trimming took off 7 bases at V and 0 bases at J, with 10 bases between the two ends. Germline assignment: CDR1 SNHLY and CDR2 FYNNEI. The CDR3 runs 14 residues. The CDR3 DNA is TGTGCCAGCAAAGGAGTCCGCTCCTACAATGAGCAGTTCTTC. It encodes CASKGVRSYNEQFF.

The J gene is TRBJ2-1, the V gene TRBV9, with TRBD2 identical over 7 bases. Unmatched junction bases numbered 7, after V lost 0 bases and J lost 7 bases. Germline V gives CDR1 SGDLS, CDR2 YYNGEE. There are 15 residues in the CDR3. The CDR3 sequence is CASSVEWEGWNEQFF. The CDR3 DNA reads as TGTGCCAGCAGCGTAGAGTGGGAGGGATGGAATGAGCAGTTCTTC.

The V gene is TRBV5-4, the J gene TRBJ2-7, with 10 bases that match TRBD1. J was trimmed by 2 bases and V by 3 bases; bases with no gene match: 2. This CDR3 is 14 amino acids long. Germline V gene lookup returns CDR1 SGHNT and CDR2 YYREEE (reference sequence). CDR3 in amino acids: CASSWTGGTYEQYF. Here the CDR3 DNA reads TGTGCCAGCAGCTGGACAGGGGGGACCTACGAGCAGTACTTC.

The V gene is TRBV7-3, the J gene TRBJ2-3; 7 bases agree with TRBD2. Unmatched junction bases numbered 7, after V lost 4 bases and J lost 3 bases. CDR3 size: 15 residues. CDR1 is SGHTA, CDR2 FQGTGA, per germline. Here the CDR3 reads CASSSAGVSTDTQYF. In nucleotides, the CDR3 is TGTGCCAGCAGCTCGGCGGGAGTTAGTACAGATACGCAGTATTTT.

This clone was seen a handful of times. CDR3 region: CSATRSSYEQYF. For the CDR3, the DNA is TGCAGCGCCACGCGGAGTTCCTACGAGCAGTACTTC. The chain has TRBV29-1 and TRBJ2-7, with unresolved D. Per germline, CDR1 SQVTM and CDR2 ANQGSEA. Trimming shortened V by 7 bases and J by 1 base, and 11 bases separated the two germline ends. This CDR3 has 12 residues.